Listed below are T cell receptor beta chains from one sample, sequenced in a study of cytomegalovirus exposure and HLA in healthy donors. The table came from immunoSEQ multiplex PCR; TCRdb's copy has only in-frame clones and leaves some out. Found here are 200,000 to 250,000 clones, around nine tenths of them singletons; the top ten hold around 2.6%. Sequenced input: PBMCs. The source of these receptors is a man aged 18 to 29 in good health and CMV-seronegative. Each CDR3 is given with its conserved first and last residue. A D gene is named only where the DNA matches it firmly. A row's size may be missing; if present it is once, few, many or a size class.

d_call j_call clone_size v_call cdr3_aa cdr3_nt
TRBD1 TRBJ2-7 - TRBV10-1 CASSPGGLDEQYF TGCGCCAGCAGTCCAGGGGGCCTCGACGAGCAGTACTTC
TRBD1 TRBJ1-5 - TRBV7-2 CASSSRGRNQPQHF TGTGCCAGCAGCTCTAGGGGGCGCAATCAGCCCCAGCATTTT
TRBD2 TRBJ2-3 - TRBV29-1 CSVGPGGEPDTQYF TGCAGCGTTGGACCGGGAGGGGAGCCAGATACGCAGTATTTT
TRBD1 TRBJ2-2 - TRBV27 CASTRTGPSTGELFF TGTGCCAGCACTCGGACAGGGCCCTCGACCGGGGAGCTGTTTTTT
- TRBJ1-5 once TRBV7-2 CASSLVAPGPQHF TGTGCCAGCAGCTTAGTCGCCCCAGGGCCCCAGCATTTT
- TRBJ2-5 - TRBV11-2 CASSFGQKETQYF TGTGCCAGCAGCTTCGGACAGAAAGAGACCCAGTACTTC
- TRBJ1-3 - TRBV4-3 CASSQGAVGSGNTIYF TGCGCCAGCAGCCAAGGGGCAGTGGGCTCTGGAAACACCATATATTTT
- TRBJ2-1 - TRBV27 CASSLMGPRNEQFF TGTGCCAGCAGTTTAATGGGGCCAAGAAATGAGCAGTTCTTC
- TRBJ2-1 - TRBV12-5 CASGLSGSYNEQFF TGTGCTAGTGGTTTGTCAGGGTCCTACAATGAGCAGTTCTTC
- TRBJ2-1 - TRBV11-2 CASSLNLAGSNEQFF TGTGCCAGCAGCTTAAATCTTGCCGGGTCGAATGAGCAGTTCTTC
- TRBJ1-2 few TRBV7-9 CASSLVLSTRGGYTF TGTGCCAGCAGCTTAGTTTTGTCGACAAGGGGTGGCTACACCTTC
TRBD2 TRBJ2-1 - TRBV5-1 CASSLLADNEQFF TGCGCCAGCAGCTTGCTAGCGGACAATGAGCAGTTCTTC
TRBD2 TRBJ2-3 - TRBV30 CAWSVKSSGGNTQYF TGTGCCTGGAGTGTAAAGTCTAGCGGGGGCAATACGCAGTATTTT
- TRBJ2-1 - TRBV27 CASSLSWGLIEQFF TGTGCCAGCAGTTTATCTTGGGGCCTCATTGAGCAGTTCTTC
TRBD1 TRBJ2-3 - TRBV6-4 CASSDSTGSTDTQYF TGTGCCAGCAGTGATTCGACAGGGAGCACAGATACGCAGTATTTT
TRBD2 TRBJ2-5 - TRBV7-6 CASSTAGGPSETQYF TGTGCCAGCAGCACTGCGGGGGGGCCGAGTGAGACCCAGTACTTC
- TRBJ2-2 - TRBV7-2 CASSLLSSVAGELFF TGTGCCAGCAGCTTACTTTCCAGTGTGGCCGGGGAGCTGTTTTTT
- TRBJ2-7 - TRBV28 CASSSYREHKGYEQYF TGTGCCAGCAGTTCGTACCGGGAGCATAAAGGGTACGAGCAGTACTTC
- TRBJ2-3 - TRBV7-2 CASSRKRASDTQYF TGTGCCAGCAGCCGCAAGCGGGCGTCAGATACGCAGTATTTT
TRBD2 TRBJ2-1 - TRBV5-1 CASSLAPLAGANEQFF TGCGCCAGCAGCTTGGCCCCCCTAGCGGGGGCCAATGAGCAGTTCTTC
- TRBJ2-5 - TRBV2 CASSVRIAAQETQYF TGTGCCAGCAGTGTACGGATAGCCGCCCAAGAGACCCAGTACTTC
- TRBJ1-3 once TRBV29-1 CSVSGNSGNTIYF TGCAGCGTTTCCGGGAACTCTGGAAACACCATATATTTT
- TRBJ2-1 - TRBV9 CASSGKNEQFF TGTGCCAGCAGCGGTAAAAATGAGCAGTTCTTC
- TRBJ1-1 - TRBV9 CASSPTVINTEAFF TGTGCCAGCAGCCCTACGGTAATTAACACTGAAGCTTTCTTT
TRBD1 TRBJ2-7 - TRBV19 CASSTETGFSEQYF TGTGCCAGTAGTACCGAGACAGGGTTCTCCGAGCAGTACTTC
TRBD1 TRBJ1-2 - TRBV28 CATSGQGTYGYTF TGTGCCACCTCTGGACAGGGGACCTATGGCTACACCTTC
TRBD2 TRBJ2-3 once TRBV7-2 CASSLDRLAGDTDTQYF TGTGCCAGCAGCTTAGATCGGCTAGCGGGAGACACAGATACGCAGTATTTT
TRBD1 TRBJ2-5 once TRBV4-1 CASSQGPTGKGETQYF TGCGCCAGCAGCCAAGGCCCGACAGGGAAGGGAGAGACCCAGTACTTC
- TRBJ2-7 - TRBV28 CASSETGSSYEQYF TGTGCCAGCAGTGAGACAGGTAGCTCCTACGAGCAGTACTTC
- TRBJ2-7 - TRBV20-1 CSASSPLEQYF TGCAGTGCTAGTTCTCCTCTCGAGCAGTACTTC
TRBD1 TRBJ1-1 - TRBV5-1 CASSLVGQGGNTEAFF TGCGCCAGCAGCTTGGTTGGACAGGGGGGGAACACTGAAGCTTTCTTT
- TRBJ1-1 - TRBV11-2 CASSLDPRGGNTEAFF TGTGCCAGCAGCTTAGACCCTCGGGGAGGGAACACTGAAGCTTTCTTT
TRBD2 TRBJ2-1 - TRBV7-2 CASSLARTSGIKVNEQFF TGTGCCAGCAGCTTAGCCCGGACTAGCGGGATTAAAGTCAATGAGCAGTTCTTC
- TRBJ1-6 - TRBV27 CASSFGTRNSPLHF TGTGCCAGCAGTTTTGGGACACGGAATTCACCCCTCCACTTT
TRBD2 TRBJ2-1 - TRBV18 CASSPLGTSGGSYNEQFF TGTGCCAGCTCACCACTAGGGACTAGCGGGGGGTCCTACAATGAGCAGTTCTTC
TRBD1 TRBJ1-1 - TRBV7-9 CAADPPGQGGNTEAFF TGTGCCGCCGACCCTCCGGGACAGGGCGGGAACACTGAAGCTTTCTTT
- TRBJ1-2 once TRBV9 CASSVDAELYGYTF TGTGCCAGCAGCGTAGATGCGGAACTCTATGGCTACACCTTC
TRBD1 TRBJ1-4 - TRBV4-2 CASSQDTGTGSEKLFF TGTGCCAGCAGCCAAGATACGGGGACAGGCTCTGAAAAACTGTTTTTT
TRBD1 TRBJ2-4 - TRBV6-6 CASSGGTGGYKNIQYF TGTGCCAGCAGCGGTGGGACAGGGGGTTACAAAAACATTCAGTACTTC
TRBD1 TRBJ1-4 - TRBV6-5 CASSYRGRQEKLFF TGTGCCAGCAGTTACAGGGGGCGGCAAGAAAAACTGTTTTTT
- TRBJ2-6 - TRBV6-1 CASSELARDNVLTF TGTGCCAGCAGTGAATTGGCCAGGGACAACGTCCTGACTTTC
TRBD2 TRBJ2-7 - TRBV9 CASSEGPRLADEQYF TGTGCCAGCAGCGAGGGGCCCCGACTAGCTGACGAGCAGTACTTC
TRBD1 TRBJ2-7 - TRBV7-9 CASSLLVGTGHEQYF TGTGCCAGCAGCTTATTAGTTGGGACAGGGCACGAGCAGTACTTC
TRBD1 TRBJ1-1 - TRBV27 CASRRQGLEAFF TGTGCCAGCAGAAGACAGGGGCTGGAAGCTTTCTTT
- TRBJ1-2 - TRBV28 CASSLQGNYGYTF TGTGCCAGCAGTCTACAGGGAAACTATGGCTACACCTTC
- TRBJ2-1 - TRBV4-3 CASSQDREGEQFF TGCGCCAGCAGCCAAGACAGGGAAGGCGAGCAGTTCTTC
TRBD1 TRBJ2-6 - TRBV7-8 CASSLRQGGSGANVLTF TGTGCCAGCAGCTTGCGACAGGGGGGATCTGGGGCCAACGTCCTGACTTTC
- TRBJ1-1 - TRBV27 CASSFGGVNLNTEAFF TGTGCCAGCAGTTTCGGGGGGGTTAACTTGAACACTGAAGCTTTCTTT
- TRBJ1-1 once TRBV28 CASVLPTENTEAFF TGTGCCAGCGTGCTCCCGACAGAGAACACTGAAGCTTTCTTT
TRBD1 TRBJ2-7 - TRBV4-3 CASSPNPTGAYEQYF TGCGCCAGCAGTCCCAACCCCACAGGGGCCTACGAGCAGTACTTC
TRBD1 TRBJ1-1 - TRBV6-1 CASSEVALRFRGRRVDTEAFF TGTGCCAGCAGTGAAGTAGCGTTACGGTTTAGGGGGCGCCGCGTGGACACTGAAGCTTTCTTT
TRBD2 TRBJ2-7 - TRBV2 CASRVSSGTYEQYF TGTGCCAGCAGGGTCTCTAGCGGGACCTACGAGCAGTACTTC
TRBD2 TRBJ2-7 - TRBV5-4 CASSSGRTSLTYEQYF TGTGCCAGCAGCTCAGGCCGGACTAGCCTCACCTACGAGCAGTACTTC
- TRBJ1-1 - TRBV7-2 CASRSTHFKAFF TGTGCCAGCAGGTCTACCCACTTTAAAGCTTTCTTT
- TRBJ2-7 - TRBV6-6 CASSPTRGGYEQYF TGTGCCAGCAGCCCCACTCGTGGCGGGTACGAGCAGTACTTC
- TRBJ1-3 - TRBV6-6 CASSSRGASGNTIYF TGTGCCAGCAGTAGCAGGGGCGCCTCTGGAAACACCATATATTTT
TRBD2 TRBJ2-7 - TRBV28 CASEVGGRYNEQYF TGTGCCAGCGAAGTTGGCGGGAGATATAACGAGCAGTACTTC